This record looks at one TCR beta chain sequence and its context. Each CDR3 protein is one row after TCRdb ran MiXCR on the reads. The sample consists of some 200,000 distinct CDR3 sequences, less than 9.5% of them appearing once. The data belong to a study of T cell repertoires in cytomegalovirus infection. Germline V gene data show CDR1 as LNHDA and CDR2 as SQIVND (reference sequence). This CDR3 is built from 15 residues. V was clipped by 1 base and J by 4 bases; unmatched bases: 3. The TCR sequence derives from a human donor in good health (CMV status not recorded). Some clones in this sample may be carry-over from other donors' samples. The sequenced sample was PBMCs. The chain recombines TRBV19 with TRBJ2-1; 8 bases line up with TRBD2. The CDR3 nucleotides read TGTGCCAGTAGTATAGTTCTAGCGGGTTACAATGAGCAGTTCTTC. Translated: CASSIVLAGYNEQFF.